The T cell receptor (beta chain) described here comes from a study of blood T cells in healthy people across ages. Study as a whole: Through template switching, about one barcoded beta molecule was captured per two T cells, as measured in model experiments.

As regards this clonotype: Its specificity is not known. One junction end does not reproduce the germline sequence, and a read error may be involved.

A second PCR, run for 7 to 11 cycles, used a sample-barcoded 5' primer plus a J-beta primer mix. TCRdb called the 5' RACE reads again in MiXCR, with one record for every CDR3 protein. This table has 750,000 to 950,000 distinct CDR3 sequences, about 28% appearing once. Findings and caveats of the study: It was the long-lived donors that had more naive CD4+ cells and higher diversity than aged donors.

The CDR3 is 14 amino acids. These same records also appear under a second study, on T cells of mothers and their children.

The TCR sequence derives from a woman between 40 and 55 years old in good health. Specimen: blood. V is TRBV12-3 or TRBV12-4 and J is TRBJ1-3; 7 bases fit TRBD1. The CDR3 DNA reads as TGTGCCAGCACTAACAGGGGCGGCGGAAACCCCATATATTTT. Protein product: CASTNRGGGNPIYF.